The source of this T cell receptor beta chain is a study of blood T cell repertoires in COVID-19. Study information: Spain, Italy and the United States supplied samples that represented acute and convalescent COVID-19. T cells, B-cell-depleted T cells, or PBMCs provided the cDNA or gDNA that served as material.

As handled by the study authors: By means of reference gene primer amplification, nucleated cell counts were estimated. TCRdb's copy holds only in-frame clones and misses some; the assay was immunoSEQ multiplex PCR. V, J and clone size derive from that table, while D and trimming were established from the DNA sequence. The table shows about 99,000 clones, with around 92% occurring only once. Germline CDR1 is LNHDA and CDR2 is SQIVND (reference sequence). Trimming stripped 3 bases from V and 1 base from J, with 16 bases between. The CDR3 has 17 residues. This clone occurred once. Sample: peripheral blood. The chain joins TRBV19 to TRBJ1-5; D remains ambiguous. This TCR came from a woman in her sixties or seventies with acute or convalescent COVID-19. The chain's CDR3 is CASSIASLEGSNQPQHF. The CDR3 DNA follows: TGTGCCAGTAGTATTGCCTCTTTGGAGGGAAGCAATCAGCCCCAGCATTTT.